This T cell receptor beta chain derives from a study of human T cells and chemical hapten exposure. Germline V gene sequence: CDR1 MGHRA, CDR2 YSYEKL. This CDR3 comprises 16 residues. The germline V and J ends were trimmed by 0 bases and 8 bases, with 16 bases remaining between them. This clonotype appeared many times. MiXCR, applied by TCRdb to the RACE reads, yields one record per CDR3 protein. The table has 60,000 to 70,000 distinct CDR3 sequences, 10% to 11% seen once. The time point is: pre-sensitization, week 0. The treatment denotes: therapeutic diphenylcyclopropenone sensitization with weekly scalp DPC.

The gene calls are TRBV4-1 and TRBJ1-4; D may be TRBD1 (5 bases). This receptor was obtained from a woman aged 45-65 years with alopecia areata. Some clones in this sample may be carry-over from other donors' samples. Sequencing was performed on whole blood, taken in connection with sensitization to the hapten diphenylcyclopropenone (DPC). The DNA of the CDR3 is TGCGCCAGCAGCCAAGACTTTGGTCCAGGGAACGAAAAACTGTTTTTT. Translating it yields CASSQDFGPGNEKLFF.